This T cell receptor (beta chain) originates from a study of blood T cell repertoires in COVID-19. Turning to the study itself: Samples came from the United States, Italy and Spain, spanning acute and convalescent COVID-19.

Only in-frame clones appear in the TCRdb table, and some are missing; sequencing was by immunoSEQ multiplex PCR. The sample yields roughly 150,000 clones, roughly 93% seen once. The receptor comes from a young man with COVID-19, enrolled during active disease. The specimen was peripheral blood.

CDR3 sequence (DNA): TGTGCCAGCAGCGTGACAGAACTTAACTATGGCTACACCTTC. Encoded protein: CASSVTELNYGYTF. J is TRBJ1-2 and V is TRBV9, with D perhaps matching TRBD1 (5 bases). CDR1 SGDLS and CDR2 YYNGEE come from the germline V gene. The CDR3 extends over 14 amino acids. V lost 2 bases and J lost 1, with 9 bases in between.